The next 4 T cell receptor beta chains were all read from a single sample in a study of metastatic and nonmetastatic thyroid tumors (dated by TCRdb to 2019 to 2021). The library was built by means of PCR. Sequenced on an Illumina HiSeq 4000. TCRdb itself trimmed the public reads at Q25 with fastp, ran MiXCR and retained productive beta chains. The sample data list 23,000 or so clones, and roughly a quarter of these were observed just once. The top ten clones comprise under 25% of the sample. No patient had received any treatment before thyroid surgery. Sequenced: blood. Receptors originate from a female donor with papillary thyroid cancer or a benign thyroid nodule (not recorded which). Some clones in this sample may be carry-over from other donors' samples.

The sample holds many counts of this clone. The rearrangement links TRBV6-4 to TRBJ1-5; D unresolved. CDR1 is MRHNA, CDR2 SNTAGT, per germline. Trimming took off 4 bases at V and 6 bases at J, with 10 bases between the two ends. The CDR3 spans 13 residues. In DNA, the CDR3 is TGTGCCAGCAGTGTGACACCAACTCAGCCCCAGCATTTT. As protein: CASSVTPTQPQHF.

This clone was recorded many times. This rearrangement joins TRBV6-1 to TRBJ2-1; D gene ambiguous. Germline V gene lookup returns CDR1 MNHNS and CDR2 SASEGT. The V gene lost 7 bases and the J gene lost 4 bases, with 8 bases spanning the gap. This CDR3 has 12 residues. In DNA form, the CDR3 reads TGTGCCAGCACACCGTATTACAATGAGCAGTTCTTC. As protein: CASTPYYNEQFF.

This clone is judged medium-sized. The V gene is TRBV5-1, the J gene TRBJ1-6; D ambiguous. Germline V gene data show CDR1 as SGHRS and CDR2 as YFSETQ. V lost 0 bases and J lost 9, with 16 bases in between. This CDR3 is built from 16 residues. This chain's CDR3 is CASSLALVGFGSPLHF. Written as DNA, the CDR3 is TGCGCCAGCAGCTTGGCCTTGGTGGGGTTTGGTTCACCCCTCCACTTT.

Relative to its sample, this clone is medium-sized. This sequence joins TRBV19 and TRBJ2-3, with 7 bases lining up with TRBD1. CDR3 length: 14 residues. CDR1 LNHDA and CDR2 SQIVND come from the germline V gene (reference sequence). Losses at the gene ends were 10 bases for V and 2 bases for J; bases not matched to a gene: 9. CDR3 sequence: CATRDSSNTDTQYF. In DNA, the CDR3 is TGTGCCACCAGGGACAGTTCGAACACAGATACGCAGTATTTT.